These T cell receptor beta chains were read from a single sample in a study of blood T cell repertoires in COVID-19. Assay: immunoSEQ multiplex PCR; the TCRdb copy retains only in-frame clones and omits some. The table lists some 130,000 clones, approximately 80% of them singletons, with approximately 2% in the top ten. Sequencing was performed on peripheral blood. These receptors were taken from a man aged 70-80 years with acute or convalescent COVID-19. Each CDR3 is given with its conserved first and last residue. The D gene is left open where the match is weak.

V gene	D gene	J gene	CDR3 DNA	CDR3 protein
TRBV28	TRBD1	TRBJ1-3	TGTGCCGGCGCACCGGGACAGGGATCCGGAAACACCATATATTTT	CAGAPGQGSGNTIYF
TRBV3-1/TRBV3-2	TRBD2	TRBJ2-7	TGTGCCAGCAGCCAGGGGAGGGCGTCCTTCTACGAGCAGTACTTC	CASSQGRASFYEQYF
TRBV6-5	-	TRBJ2-3	TGTGCCAGCAGTCCCCGGACCGACTACACAGATACGCAGTATTTT	CASSPRTDYTDTQYF
TRBV3-1/TRBV3-2	TRBD1	TRBJ2-3	TGTGCCAGCAGCCGACAGGGGGCAGATACGCAGTATTTT	CASSRQGADTQYF
TRBV24-1	-	TRBJ2-3	TGTGCCACCAGTGATCCCCAGGGTTGGGGTGGAGATACGCAGTATTTT	CATSDPQGWGGDTQYF
TRBV28	-	TRBJ2-1	TGTGCCAGCAGTGACACCCTCAGGGCCTTCGCCTACAATGAGCAGTTCTTC	CASSDTLRAFAYNEQFF
TRBV6-6	-	TRBJ2-5	TGTGCCAGCAGGTCTCCGGGGGAGACCCAGTACTTC	CASRSPGETQYF
TRBV5-8	-	TRBJ2-5	TGTGCCAGCAGCGCCCATTACTCAGAGACCCAGTACTTC	CASSAHYSETQYF
TRBV5-4	TRBD1	TRBJ2-2	TGTGCCAGCAGCCTTGAACAGGGGGCGCGCGGGGAGCTGTTTTTT	CASSLEQGARGELFF
TRBV27	-	TRBJ1-1	TGTGCCAGCAGTTCATTCCAGGGTTACATGAACACTGAAGCTTTCTTT	CASSSFQGYMNTEAFF
TRBV10-2	TRBD2	TRBJ2-5	TGCGCCAGCCGAGGACTAGCGGGGCAAGAGACCCAGTACTTC	CASRGLAGQETQYF
TRBV7-2	-	TRBJ2-7	TGTGCCAGCAGAGGGGGGGCGCGGAACGAGCAGTACTTC	CASRGGARNEQYF
TRBV7-8	TRBD1	TRBJ1-5	TGTGCCAGCAGCCGGGACAGGGGGGACAATCAGCCCCAGCATTTT	CASSRDRGDNQPQHF